The clone carrying this T cell receptor beta chain was picked up a small number of times. Its cognate antigen is unknown. Between the trimmed V and J ends, which lost 0 bases and 6 bases, there was a span of 15 bases. CDR1 is LGHNA and CDR2 is YSLEER in the germline V gene. The CDR3 runs to 16 residues. Expressed TCRB transcripts were sequenced, since all the RNA that had been isolated was reverse transcribed. The assay was immunoSEQ multiplex PCR, and TCRdb's table has in-frame clones only and misses some. The repertoire holds roughly 180,000 clones, with around 8% as singletons. The data are from a study of beta chain features in type 1 diabetes. Overall study: No age, gender or cell yield differences were seen between patients and healthy donors. Study-wide results and limits: Across all four CD4+ subsets, people with type 1 diabetes showed modestly shorter TCRB CDR3s.

This TCR derives from a woman in her thirties or forties with type 1 diabetes. The chain recombines TRBV4-3 with TRBJ2-1, with no clear D. Material for sequencing was central memory CD4+ T cells from blood. CDR3 bases: TGCGCCAGCAGCCAAGATTTGGCTTATGCGGTCAATGAGCAGTTCTTC. This translates into CASSQDLAYAVNEQFF.